A selection of T cell receptor beta chains follows, all from one sample in a study of long-term antiretroviral therapy in people with HIV. Profiling relied on immunoSEQ multiplex PCR, and the TCRdb table lists in-frame clones only, not all of them. The sample lists about 28,000 clones; 75% to 90% were seen once. Sequencing was performed on unsorted PBMCs, taken 2.7 to 2.8 years after starting antiretroviral therapy. The receptors were sampled from a man in his thirties or forties with HIV. CDR3s include the opening cysteine and the closing phenylalanine or tryptophan. A D gene is named only where the DNA matches it firmly. Size is stated for part of the rows, as once, few or many counts, or as a class when the clone is expanded.

cdr3_aa | cdr3_nt | v_call | clone_size | j_call | d_call
CASSELGTGVSFNEKLFF | TGTGCCAGCAGCGAGCTGGGGACAGGGGTCTCTTTTAATGAAAAACTGTTTTTT | TRBV28 | few | TRBJ1-4 | TRBD1
CASSPGQGANEQFF | TGCGCCAGCAGCCCGGGACAGGGGGCGAATGAGCAGTTCTTC | TRBV10-2 | NA | TRBJ2-1 | TRBD1
CASSIARPTRNYGYTF | TGTGCCAGTAGTATAGCACGGCCAACCCGTAACTATGGCTACACCTTC | TRBV19 | NA | TRBJ1-2 | NA
CASSPEAYNEQFF | TGTGCCAGCTCGCCCGAAGCCTACAATGAGCAGTTCTTC | TRBV18 | once | TRBJ2-1 | NA
CASSQQGNTEAFF | TGTGCCAGCAGCCAACAGGGGAACACTGAAGCTTTCTTT | TRBV7-9 | NA | TRBJ1-1 | NA
CASSYSRTANYGYTF | TGTGCCAGCAGTTACTCTCGGACAGCAAACTATGGCTACACCTTC | TRBV6-5 | NA | TRBJ1-2 | NA
CSVVDDYGYTF | TGCAGCGTTGTAGACGACTATGGCTACACCTTC | TRBV29-1 | NA | TRBJ1-2 | NA
CATSGSSYNSPLHF | TGTGCCACCTCGGGGAGCTCCTATAATTCACCCCTCCACTTT | TRBV25-1 | NA | TRBJ1-6 | NA
CASSLAAPQETQYF | TGTGCCAGCAGCTTGGCGGCACCCCAAGAGACCCAGTACTTC | TRBV5-6 | NA | TRBJ2-5 | NA
CASSIGTESYEQYF | TGTGCCAGTAGCATCGGGACGGAATCCTACGAGCAGTACTTC | TRBV19 | NA | TRBJ2-7 | NA
CASSPTGNEQFF | TGCGCCAGCAGCCCCACGGGGAATGAGCAGTTCTTC | TRBV4-1 | once | TRBJ2-1 | NA
CASSSWTATTDTQYF | TGTGCCAGCAGCTCTTGGACGGCTACCACAGATACGCAGTATTTT | TRBV7-9 | NA | TRBJ2-3 | NA
CASGSSGRSYEQYF | TGTGCCAGCGGATCTAGCGGGAGGAGCTACGAGCAGTACTTC | TRBV5-5 | NA | TRBJ2-7 | TRBD2
CASSFRLAGGLYNEQFF | TGTGCCAGCAGTTTCCGACTAGCGGGAGGCCTATACAATGAGCAGTTCTTC | TRBV27 | NA | TRBJ2-1 | TRBD2